This TCR beta chain originates from a study of cytomegalovirus exposure and HLA in healthy donors. Overall study: HLA-typed donors were the source of about 85 million unique TCRs held in an early data release. General study points: An analysis done earlier found most TCR beta V segments productive about 87% or about 30% of the time. The authors excluded some V segments, including TRBV6-2 and TRBV6-3, as indistinguishable.

PCR primers comprised 60 Vbeta and 13 Jbeta primers. TCRdb's table, derived via immunoSEQ multiplex PCR, lists solely in-frame clones and lacks some. The data contain some 140,000 clones, more than 75% of them singletons. This CDR3 is 12 amino acids long. CDR1 and CDR2 (germline): SGHTA, FQGNSA. Between the trimmed V and J ends, which lost 8 bases and 4 bases, there was a span of 9 bases. Note on this clone: Its specificity is unknown.

The sample taken for sequencing was PBMCs. This chain links TRBV7-2 with TRBJ1-3, with D unresolved. This TCR came from a female donor in good health and CMV-seronegative. The DNA for the CDR3 is TGTGCCAGCCGCTCACAGGGAAACACCATATATTTT. Encoded protein: CASRSQGNTIYF.